The 10 T cell receptor beta chains given below trace back to one sample, sequenced in a study of T cell responses to AZD1222 COVID-19 vaccine. Libraries were prepared by immunoSEQ multiplex PCR; TCRdb keeps only in-frame clonotypes and omits some of them. The data contain just under 85,000 clones, roughly nine tenths of them singletons. Sample: peripheral blood, taken on day 0 of AZD1222 vaccination. All receptors derive from an adult in good health.

The rearrangement links TRBV2 to TRBJ2-2; 8 bases match TRBD1. Per the germline V gene, CDR1 is SNHLY and CDR2 is FYNNEI. CDR3 size: 14 residues. V was pared by 9 bases and J by 2 bases, with 5 bases of the junction left unmatched. The CDR3 is CARTTGANTGELFF. For the CDR3, the DNA is TGTGCCAGGACGACAGGGGCCAACACCGGGGAGCTGTTTTTT.

This clone has only one observation. The V and J genes are TRBV19 and TRBJ1-5, with 10 bases that match TRBD1. V was pared by 3 bases and J by 5 bases, with 4 bases of the junction left unmatched. Germline V gives CDR1 LNHDA, CDR2 SQIVND (reference sequence). CDR3 size: 15 residues. For the CDR3, the DNA is TGTGCCAGTAGTATGGGACAGGGGAAATATCAGCCCCAGCATTTT. This gives the protein CASSMGQGKYQPQHF.

V gene TRBV2 combines with J gene TRBJ1-1; D is ambiguous. Germline values: CDR1 SNHLY, CDR2 FYNNEI. This CDR3 spans 13 amino acids. Deletions cut 4 bases from V and 8 bases from J, with 14 bases between. In DNA form, the CDR3 reads TGTGCCAGCAGTGTGATGGGGTACAGAGAAGCTTTCTTT. As protein: CASSVMGYREAFF.

This sequence joins TRBV6-5 and TRBJ2-1; 9 bases map to TRBD1. Germline assignment: CDR1 MNHEY and CDR2 SVGAGI. V shed 6 bases and J 8 bases; nucleotides not matched to a gene: 8. This CDR3 region has 14 residues. CDR3 nucleotide sequence: TGTGCCAGCAGCCGGACAGGGGAGAACGATGAGCAGTTCTTC. It codes for CASSRTGENDEQFF.

The chain is built from TRBV9 and TRBJ1-3; D is uncertain. The CDR3 covers 16 residues. Trimming removed 2 bases from V and 4 bases from J, with 16 bases in between. The germline CDR1 and CDR2 sequences are SGDLS and YYNGEE. CDR3 bases: TGTGCCAGCAGCGTCGCCGGTGGGGTCGGCGGAAACACCATATATTTT. Translation gives CASSVAGGVGGNTIYF.

The chain employs TRBV7-9 and TRBJ1-4; 8 bases are a match to TRBD1. Germline CDR1 SEHNR, CDR2 FQNEAQ (reference sequence). The CDR3 has 15 amino acids. The J segment lost 6 bases and the V segment lost 4 bases, leaving 7 bases of the junction unmatched. The CDR3 region is CASSSGGQGHEKLFF. DNA for the CDR3: TGTGCCAGCAGCTCCGGTGGACAGGGTCATGAAAAACTGTTTTTT.

V is TRBV28 and J is TRBJ2-7, with a weak D call TRBD1 (6 bases). Germline loops: CDR1 MDHEN, CDR2 SYDVKM. Trimming pared 1 base from V and 7 bases from J, leaving 8 bases between. This CDR3 region has 12 residues. The CDR3 loop is CASSLLGQEQYF. CDR3 bases: TGTGCCAGCAGTTTATTGGGACAAGAGCAGTACTTC.

The gene calls are TRBV11-1 and TRBJ1-2; D not certain. V lost 5 bases, J lost 4 bases, and 14 bases lay in between. From germline, CDR1 is SGHAT and CDR2 FQDESV (reference sequence). The CDR3 loop spans 14 amino acids. The CDR3 nucleotides are TGTGCCAGCAGCCTAGGATCCTCCTCCTATGGCTACACCTTC. Its protein product is CASSLGSSSYGYTF.

The chain carries TRBV6-5 and TRBJ2-5; D unresolved. Germline V CDR1 and CDR2: MNHEY, SVGAGI. Trimming cost V 4 bases and J 1 base, with 13 bases left between them. CDR3 length: 15 residues. Here the CDR3 DNA reads TGTGCCAGCAGTTGGCGGAAAGGTTCCCAAGAGACCCAGTACTTC. It specifies CASSWRKGSQETQYF.

The chain is built from TRBV28 and TRBJ1-6, with 9 nucleotides matching TRBD1. CDR3 size: 15 residues. The germline V gene encodes CDR1 MDHEN and CDR2 SYDVKM. V dropped 7 bases and J dropped 4; count of bases not matched to a gene: 5. The CDR3 region is CASKVGTGYNSPLHF. In DNA form, the CDR3 reads TGTGCCAGCAAAGTGGGGACAGGGTATAATTCACCCCTCCACTTT.